This TCR beta chain emerged from a study of shared clonotypes between healthy human individuals. Overall study results and limits: Sorted-subset sequencing, rarefaction showed, was incomplete despite large depth. Relative to clonotypes present in all four donors, those not shared had lower generation probabilities. Naive CD4 clonotypes overlapped across a handful of donors at approximately 5.5%. Collection of samples was limited to blood; tissue repertoires likely differ.

CDR1 and CDR2 (germline): SGHRS, YFSETQ. V dropped 3 bases and J dropped 3; count of bases not matched to a gene: 8. The CDR3 extends over 15 amino acids. Using immunoSEQ multiplex PCR, the repertoire was profiled, and TCRdb retains in-frame clones only, with some absent. The table lists about 2 million clones, about 95% of them singletons. Regarding this clone: As yet, its antigen is unknown.

CD8 cells classed as naive were CD45RO-negative and positively selected for CCR7, excluding terminally differentiated effector memory CD45RA+ cells. The chain carries TRBV5-1 and TRBJ2-7; 8 nucleotides match TRBD2. The sequencing input was naive CD8+ T cells sorted from blood. This receptor was obtained from a man between 18 and 35 years old in good health. The CDR3 protein is CASSSFAGGSYEQYF. The CDR3 nucleotides read TGCGCCAGCAGCTCTTTTGCGGGGGGAAGCTACGAGCAGTACTTC.